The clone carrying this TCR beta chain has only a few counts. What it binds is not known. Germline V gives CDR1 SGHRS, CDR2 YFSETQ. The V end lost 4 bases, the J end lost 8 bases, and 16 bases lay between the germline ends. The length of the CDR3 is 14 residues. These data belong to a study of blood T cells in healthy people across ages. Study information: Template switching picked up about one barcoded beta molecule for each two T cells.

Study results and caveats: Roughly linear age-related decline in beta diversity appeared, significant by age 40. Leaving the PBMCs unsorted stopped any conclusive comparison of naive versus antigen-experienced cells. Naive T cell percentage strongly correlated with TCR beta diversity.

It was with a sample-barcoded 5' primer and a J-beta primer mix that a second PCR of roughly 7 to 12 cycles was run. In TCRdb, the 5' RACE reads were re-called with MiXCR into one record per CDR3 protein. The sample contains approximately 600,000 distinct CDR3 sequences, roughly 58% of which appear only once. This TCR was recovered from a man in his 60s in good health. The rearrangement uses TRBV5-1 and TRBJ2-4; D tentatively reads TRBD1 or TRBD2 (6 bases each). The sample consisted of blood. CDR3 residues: CASSLRKEGDIQYF. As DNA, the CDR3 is TGCGCCAGCAGCCTCCGAAAGGAGGGGGACATTCAGTACTTC.